These 25 T cell receptor beta chains were all obtained from the same sample, sequenced in a study of T cell responses to AZD1222 COVID-19 vaccine. Sequencing used immunoSEQ multiplex PCR; TCRdb keeps in-frame clones, though not all of them. This table has roughly 120,000 clones, 85% to 95% appearing once. This sample comprised peripheral blood, obtained on day 0 of AZD1222 vaccination. Receptor source: an adult in good health.

V and J are TRBV2 and TRBJ2-1, with D possibly being TRBD1 or TRBD2 (5 bases each). Per germline, CDR1 SNHLY and CDR2 FYNNEI. V lost 4 bases to trimming and J lost 6 bases, with 10 bases between them. The CDR3 spans 13 residues. CDR3 nucleotides: TGTGCCAGCAGTGTTCGGGGCCTCAATGAGCAGTTCTTC. Residues: CASSVRGLNEQFF.

The chain has TRBV4-1 and TRBJ1-2, with 7 positions matching TRBD1. The germline CDR1 and CDR2 sequences are MGHRA and YSYEKL. Trimming at V came to 6 bases and at J to 1 base, leaving 8 bases not matched to a gene. The CDR3 covers 15 residues. CDR3 residues: CASREGQELNYGYTF. Written as DNA, the CDR3 is TGCGCCAGCAGAGAAGGACAGGAGCTTAACTATGGCTACACCTTC.

This chain joins TRBV11-2 and TRBJ1-1; D is possibly TRBD1 (5 bases). In germline, CDR1 is SGHAT, CDR2 FQNNGV. The CDR3 consists of 12 residues. The V end was cut by 5 bases, the J end by 8 bases, with 12 bases between. The CDR3 reads CASSPRGVEAFF. The CDR3 DNA sequence: TGTGCCAGCAGCCCGCGGGGGGTCGAAGCTTTCTTT.

This chain connects TRBV5-4 to TRBJ2-7; 7 bases align to TRBD2. The CDR3 loop spans 13 amino acids. Losses at the gene ends were 5 bases for V and 0 bases for J; bases not matched to a gene: 2. Germline-derived CDR1 and CDR2 are SGHNT and YYREEE (reference sequence). The CDR3 nucleotides are TGTGCCAGCAGGGCTAGCGGCTCCTACGAGCAGTACTTC. This encodes CASRASGSYEQYF.

The rearrangement uses TRBV28 and TRBJ2-5; D gene unclear. The V gene lost 1 base and the J gene lost 0 bases, with 9 bases spanning the gap. CDR3 length: 15 residues. CDR1 MDHEN and CDR2 SYDVKM come from the germline V gene. CDR3 DNA: TGTGCCAGCAGTTTATCGGCGGCTTACCAAGAGACCCAGTACTTC. Translating it yields CASSLSAAYQETQYF.

The V gene is TRBV10-2, the J gene TRBJ1-5; 7 positions agree with TRBD1. Trimming took 6 bases from V and 3 from J; bases not matched to a gene: 8. Germline V gene lookup returns CDR1 WSHSY and CDR2 SAAADI. The CDR3 runs 15 residues. CDR3 nucleotides: TGCGCCAGCAGGCAAGGGGGACAGTTCAATCAGCCCCAGCATTTT. Translated: CASRQGGQFNQPQHF.

The chain carries TRBV7-9 and TRBJ1-3; 7 bases are a match to TRBD1. The germline V gene encodes CDR1 SEHNR and CDR2 FQNEAQ (reference sequence). Trimming cost V 1 base and J 3 bases; bases outside gene matches: 3. The CDR3 totals 15 residues. This chain's CDR3 is CASSLDTGVGNTIYF. CDR3 nucleotides: TGTGCCAGCAGCTTAGATACAGGGGTTGGAAACACCATATATTTT.

The rearrangement uses TRBV28 and TRBJ1-2; the match to TRBD1 covers 11 bases. The germline CDR1 and CDR2 sequences are MDHEN and SYDVKM. Trimming took 4 bases from V and 5 from J; bases not matched to a gene: 6. This CDR3 is 15 amino acids long. The chain's CDR3 is CASSSRTGGRYGYTF. For the CDR3, the DNA is TGTGCCAGCAGTTCAAGGACAGGGGGCCGGTATGGCTACACCTTC.

V usage is TRBV11-2 and J usage is TRBJ2-7; 9 bases align to TRBD2. The CDR3 has 17 amino acids. Germline V CDR1 and CDR2: SGHAT, FQNNGV. V shed 2 bases and J 1 base; nucleotides not matched to a gene: 9. The CDR3 region has the DNA TGTGCCAGCAGCTTAACCAGCGGGGGGCCTCCTTCCTACGAGCAGTACTTC. Translated, it gives CASSLTSGGPPSYEQYF.

This chain joins TRBV2 and TRBJ2-7, with TRBD2 as a possible D gene (6 bases). Germline-derived CDR1 and CDR2 are SNHLY and FYNNEI. Deletions cut 8 bases from V and 2 bases from J, with 10 bases between. CDR3 length: 12 residues. The CDR3 sequence is CASVGGTYEQYF. The CDR3 DNA sequence: TGTGCCAGCGTTGGGGGGACCTACGAGCAGTACTTC. Full variable domain (rest looked up from reference TRBV2 and TRBJ2-7): EPEVTQTPSHQVTQMGQEVILRCVPISNHLYFYWYRQILGQKVEFLVSFYNNEISEKSEIFDDQFSVERPDGSNFTLKIRSTKLEDSAMYFCASVGGTYEQYFGPGTRLTVT.

This chain uses TRBV30 with TRBJ1-2, with unresolved D. Trimming stripped 1 base from V and 8 bases from J, with 8 bases between. The germline V gene has CDR1 GTSNPN and CDR2 SVGIG (reference sequence). The CDR3 is made up of 11 amino acids. Here the CDR3 reads CAWSAEGGYTF. The CDR3, as DNA: TGTGCCTGGAGTGCGGAGGGAGGCTACACCTTC.

V usage is TRBV19 and J usage is TRBJ1-5; D is unclear. Trimming cost V 2 bases and J 0 bases, with 11 bases left between them. CDR1 and CDR2 (germline): LNHDA, SQIVND (reference sequence). The CDR3 sequence is 16 residues long. CDR3 in DNA: TGTGCCAGTAGTATACGGGGTAGGGATAGCAATCAGCCCCAGCATTTT. Protein: CASSIRGRDSNQPQHF.

This chain uses TRBV24-1 with TRBJ2-7; TRBD2 matches 7 bases. Germline CDR1 reads KGHDR; CDR2 reads SFDVKD. This CDR3 is 16 amino acids long. Unmatched junction bases numbered 9, after V lost 4 bases and J lost 1 base. CDR3 in amino acids: CATSEGGIHGSYEQYF. The CDR3 coding sequence is TGTGCCACCAGTGAGGGGGGGATTCACGGGTCCTACGAGCAGTACTTC.

The CDR3 region is CASRRDRAMGYTF. The CDR3 bases are TGTGCCAGCAGGAGGGACAGAGCGATGGGCTACACCTTC. The chain uses TRBV28 and TRBJ1-2; 7 nucleotides align to TRBD1. Germline values: CDR1 MDHEN, CDR2 SYDVKM. V dropped 6 bases and J dropped 8; count of bases not matched to a gene: 9. The CDR3 is made up of 13 amino acids.

In its sample, this clone was seen a few times. Written as DNA, the CDR3 is TGTGCCAGCAGTTTACCCCTAGCAGGGGGAAGCACTGAAGCTTTCTTT. Translation: CASSLPLAGGSTEAFF. The chain recombines TRBV28 with TRBJ1-1, with 7 bases lining up with TRBD1. This CDR3 region has 16 residues. V lost 2 bases to trimming and J lost 4 bases; unmatched junction nucleotides: 10. Germline V gene data show CDR1 as MDHEN and CDR2 as SYDVKM.

The chain combines TRBV11-3 with TRBJ2-3; 14 nucleotides align to TRBD2. Per germline, CDR1 SGHNT and CDR2 YENEEA. The CDR3 contains 16 residues. The V and J ends lost 6 bases and 4 bases, in that order; junction bases with no gene match: 6. As DNA, the CDR3 is TGTGCCAGCAGAAAGACTAGCGGGGGGGGCGCAGATACGCAGTATTTT. Translation: CASRKTSGGGADTQYF.

The J gene is TRBJ1-6, the V gene TRBV5-4, with 9 bases that match TRBD1. The CDR3 loop spans 16 amino acids. CDR1 is SGHNT, CDR2 YYREEE, per germline (reference sequence). Trimming took 5 bases from V and 7 from J; bases not matched to a gene: 10. The CDR3 protein is CASRLQGAFWNSPLHF. CDR3 coding DNA: TGTGCCAGCAGGTTACAGGGGGCCTTTTGGAATTCACCCCTCCACTTT.

This chain joins TRBV5-6 and TRBJ2-3; maybe TRBD2 (5 bases). Trimming cost V 4 bases and J 1 base, with 13 bases left between them. Per the germline V gene, CDR1 is SGHDT and CDR2 is YYEEEE. This CDR3 spans 15 amino acids. This CDR3 is CASSRPLRGTDTQYF. The CDR3 DNA sequence: TGTGCCAGCAGCCGGCCCTTGCGGGGCACAGATACGCAGTATTTT.

This sequence joins TRBV7-2 and TRBJ2-3, with 8 bases identical to TRBD2. This CDR3 has 18 residues. Germline CDR1 is SGHTA and CDR2 is FQGNSA. The J segment lost 5 bases and the V segment lost 5 bases, leaving 18 bases of the junction unmatched. The CDR3 spells CASSRTSGLGSKRDTQYF. For the CDR3, the DNA is TGTGCCAGCAGCCGCACGTCGGGACTAGGAAGTAAGAGAGATACGCAGTATTTT.

Only a few counts were recorded for this clone. Other DNA sequences in this sample translate to the same CDR3. V is TRBV12-5 and J is TRBJ1-5, with D possibly being TRBD1 (6 bases). This CDR3 has 16 amino acids. V dropped 1 base and J dropped 0 bases, with 10 bases sitting between them. Germline CDR1 LGHNT, CDR2 FRNRAP. The CDR3: CASGLAQGYSNQPQHF. The CDR3 DNA reads TGTGCTAGTGGTTTGGCACAGGGATATAGCAATCAGCCCCAGCATTTT. The whole variable domain, filled in from reference TRBV12-5 and TRBJ1-5, reads DARVTQTPRHKVTEMGQEVTMRCQPILGHNTVFWYRQTMMQGLELLAYFRNRAPLDDSGMPKDRFSAEMPDATLATLKIQPSEPRDSAVYFCASGLAQGYSNQPQHFGDGTRLSIL.

The sample holds one count of this clone. The chain joins TRBV4-1 to TRBJ1-1; no definite D call. Germline V gives CDR1 MGHRA, CDR2 YSYEKL. V gave up 3 bases and J gave up 4 bases, with 15 bases separating them. The CDR3 sequence is 15 residues long. DNA of the CDR3: TGCGCCAGCAGCCACCCGGGCGGGGTGGGCACTGAAGCTTTCTTT. Translated, it gives CASSHPGGVGTEAFF.

The table lists this clone with a few counts. The chain joins TRBV9 to TRBJ2-2, with D hard to call. The CDR3 has 14 residues. The V gene's germline CDR1 is SGDLS and CDR2 YYNGEE. V dropped 1 base and J dropped 2 bases, with 6 bases sitting between them. The CDR3 DNA reads as TGTGCCAGCAGCGTACACACTAACACCGGGGAGCTGTTTTTT. It codes for CASSVHTNTGELFF.

The chain combines TRBV6-5 with TRBJ1-1, with a tentative D call TRBD1 (6 bases). The CDR3 is 14 residues long. The V end lost 0 bases, the J end lost 9 bases, and 14 bases lay between the germline ends. Germline CDR1 MNHEY, CDR2 SVGAGI. The chain's CDR3 is CASSYSGTRHKAFF. The CDR3 bases are TGTGCCAGCAGTTACTCCGGGACAAGACATAAAGCTTTCTTT.

The rearrangement links TRBV28 to TRBJ1-2; D is undetermined. V lost 5 bases to trimming and J lost 8 bases, with 6 bases between them. In germline, CDR1 is MDHEN, CDR2 SYDVKM. The CDR3 runs 10 residues. CDR3 bases: TGTGCCAGCAGTGGGCAGGGCTACACCTTC. It codes for CASSGQGYTF.

The rearrangement joins TRBV10-2 to TRBJ2-1; possibly TRBD2 for D (7 bases). CDR1 is WSHSY, CDR2 SAAADI, per germline. V lost 8 bases and J lost 7, with 12 bases in between. The CDR3 spans 12 residues. CDR3: CASGGAQNEQFF. For the CDR3, the DNA is TGCGCCAGCGGGGGGGCGCAAAATGAGCAGTTCTTC.